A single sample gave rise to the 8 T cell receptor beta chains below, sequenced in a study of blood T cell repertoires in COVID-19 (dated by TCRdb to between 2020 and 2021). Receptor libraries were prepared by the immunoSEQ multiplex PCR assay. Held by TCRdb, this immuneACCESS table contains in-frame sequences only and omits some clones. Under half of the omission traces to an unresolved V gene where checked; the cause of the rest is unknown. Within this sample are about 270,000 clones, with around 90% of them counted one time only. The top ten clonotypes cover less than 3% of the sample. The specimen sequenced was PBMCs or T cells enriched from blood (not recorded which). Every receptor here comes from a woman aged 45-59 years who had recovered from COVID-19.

The CDR3 protein is CASSFSRGETQYF. The CDR3 DNA reads TGTGCCAGCAGCTTCTCCAGGGGGGAGACCCAGTACTTC. The V call is TRBV7-3, the J call TRBJ2-5; TRBD1 matches 7 bases. CDR3 length: 13 residues. V lost 3 bases to trimming and J lost 5 bases; unmatched junction nucleotides: 3. Germline values: CDR1 SGHTA, CDR2 FQGTGA.

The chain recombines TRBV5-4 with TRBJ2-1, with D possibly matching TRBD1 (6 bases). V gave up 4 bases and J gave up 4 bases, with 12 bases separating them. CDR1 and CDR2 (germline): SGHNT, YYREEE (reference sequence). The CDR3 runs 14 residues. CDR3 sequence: CASSARTGYNEQFF. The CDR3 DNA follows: TGTGCCAGCAGCGCGCGAACAGGGTACAATGAGCAGTTCTTC. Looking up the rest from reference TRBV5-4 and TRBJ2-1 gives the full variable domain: ETGVTQSPTHLIKTRGQQVTLRCSSQSGHNTVSWYQQALGQGPQFIFQYYREEENGRGNFPPRFSGLQFPNYSSELNVNALELDDSALYLCASSARTGYNEQFFGPGTRLTVL.

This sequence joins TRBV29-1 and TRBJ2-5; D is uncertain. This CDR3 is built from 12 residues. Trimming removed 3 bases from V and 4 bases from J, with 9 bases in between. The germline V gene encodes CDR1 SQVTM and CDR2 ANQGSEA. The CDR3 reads CSVEAPGETQYF. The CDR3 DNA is TGCAGCGTTGAGGCACCAGGAGAGACCCAGTACTTC.

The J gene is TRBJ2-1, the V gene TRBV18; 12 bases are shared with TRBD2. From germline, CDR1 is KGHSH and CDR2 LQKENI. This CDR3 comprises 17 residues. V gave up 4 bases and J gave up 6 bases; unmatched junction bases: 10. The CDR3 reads CASSQIPTSGSSNEQFF. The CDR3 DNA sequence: TGTGCCAGCTCACAGATTCCGACTAGCGGGAGTAGCAATGAGCAGTTCTTC.

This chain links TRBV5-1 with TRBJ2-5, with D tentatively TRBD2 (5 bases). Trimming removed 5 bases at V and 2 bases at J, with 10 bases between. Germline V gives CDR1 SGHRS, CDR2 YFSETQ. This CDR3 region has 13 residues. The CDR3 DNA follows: TGCGCCAGCAGAGTCCGGACTCAAGAGACCCAGTACTTC. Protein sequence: CASRVRTQETQYF.

The CDR3 loop is CASSVTVNTGELFF. CDR3 nucleotide sequence: TGTGCCAGCAGCGTAACGGTGAACACCGGGGAGCTGTTTTTT. The chain carries TRBV9 and TRBJ2-2; D uncertain. The length of the CDR3 is 14 residues. V lost 1 base and J lost 1, with 5 bases in between. Germline V lookup: CDR1 SGDLS, CDR2 YYNGEE.

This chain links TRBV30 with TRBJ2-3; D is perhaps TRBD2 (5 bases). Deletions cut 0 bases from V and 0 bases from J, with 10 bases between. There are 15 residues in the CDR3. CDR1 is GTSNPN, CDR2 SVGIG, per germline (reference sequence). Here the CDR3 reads CAWSVRATSTDTQYF. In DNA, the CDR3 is TGTGCCTGGAGTGTGAGGGCTACTAGCACAGATACGCAGTATTTT.

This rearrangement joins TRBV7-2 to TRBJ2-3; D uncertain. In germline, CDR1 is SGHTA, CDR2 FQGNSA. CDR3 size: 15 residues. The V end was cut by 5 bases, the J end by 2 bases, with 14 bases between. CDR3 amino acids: CASSVSALPTDTQYF. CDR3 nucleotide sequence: TGTGCCAGCAGCGTATCCGCGCTGCCCACAGATACGCAGTATTTT.